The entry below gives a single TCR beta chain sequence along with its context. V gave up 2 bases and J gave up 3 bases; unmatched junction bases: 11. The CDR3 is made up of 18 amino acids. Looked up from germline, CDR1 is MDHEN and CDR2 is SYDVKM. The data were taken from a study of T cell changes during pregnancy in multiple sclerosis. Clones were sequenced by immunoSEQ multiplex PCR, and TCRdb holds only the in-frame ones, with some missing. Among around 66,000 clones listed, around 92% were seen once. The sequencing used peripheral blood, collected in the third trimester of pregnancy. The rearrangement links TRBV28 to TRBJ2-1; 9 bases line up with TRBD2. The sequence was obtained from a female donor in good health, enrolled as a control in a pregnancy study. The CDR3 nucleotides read TGTGCCAGCAGTTTAGGAGCGGGAGGTGGGCCAGTCTACAATGAGCAGTTCTTC. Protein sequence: CASSLGAGGGPVYNEQFF.